This entry features one TCR beta chain sequence. Its antigen remains unknown. This entry comes from a study of cytotoxic CD8 clonotypes in ibrutinib-treated CLL. Looking at the study overall: Partial responses totalled approximately 24 and complete responses 2; after median about six years, roughly 14 remained remitted and around twelve progressed. Findings and caveats of the study: Exceeding age-matched healthy donors, baseline clonality also tracked the counts of circulating CD8+ T cells. Public clonotypes (which were uncommon) either contracted or remained stable on treatment. Baseline levels were approached again at progression, after clonality had risen at ibrutinib response.

Assay: immunoSEQ multiplex PCR; the TCRdb copy retains only in-frame clones and omits some. The sample contains some 130,000 clones, roughly 80% of which appear only once. The sample here was PBMCs, taken after 24 months of ibrutinib treatment. The TCR sequence derives from a human donor with chronic lymphocytic leukemia.

CDR3 region: CASSLDKGLGGYTF. The CDR3 nucleotides are TGTGCCAGCAGCTTAGATAAGGGGCTCGGTGGCTACACCTTC. The chain recombines TRBV7-2 with TRBJ1-2, with D maybe TRBD1 (5 bases). The length of the CDR3 is 14 residues. Germline V gives CDR1 SGHTA, CDR2 FQGNSA. V was trimmed by 1 base and J by 7 bases, leaving 13 bases between them.